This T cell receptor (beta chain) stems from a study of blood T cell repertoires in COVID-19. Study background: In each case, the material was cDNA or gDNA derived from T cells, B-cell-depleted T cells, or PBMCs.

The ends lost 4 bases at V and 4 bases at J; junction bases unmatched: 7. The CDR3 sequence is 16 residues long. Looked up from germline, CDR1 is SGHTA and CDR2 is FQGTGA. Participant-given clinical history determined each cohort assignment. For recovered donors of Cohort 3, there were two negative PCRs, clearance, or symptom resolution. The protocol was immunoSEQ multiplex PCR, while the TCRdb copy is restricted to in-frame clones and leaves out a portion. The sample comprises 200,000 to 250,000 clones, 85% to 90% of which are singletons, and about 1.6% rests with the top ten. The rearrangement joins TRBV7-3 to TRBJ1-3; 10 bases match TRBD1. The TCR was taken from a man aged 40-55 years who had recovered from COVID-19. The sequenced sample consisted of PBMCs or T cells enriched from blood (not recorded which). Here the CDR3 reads CASSSTGGDGGNTIYF. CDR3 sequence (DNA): TGTGCCAGCAGCTCGACAGGGGGCGACGGGGGAAACACCATATATTTT.